A single sample gave rise to the 14 T cell receptor beta chains below, sequenced in a study of cytomegalovirus exposure and HLA in healthy donors. Vbeta (60) and Jbeta (13) primers were used in the PCR. The protocol was immunoSEQ multiplex PCR, while the TCRdb copy is restricted to in-frame clones and leaves out a portion. Among around 170,000 clones listed, approximately 78% were seen once. Material: PBMCs. Receptor source: a woman under 30 in good health and CMV-seronegative.

V is TRBV13 and J is TRBJ2-5; no clear D. The CDR3 loop spans 12 amino acids. Trimming removed 3 bases at V and 3 bases at J, with 5 bases between. Germline V CDR1 and CDR2: PRHDT, FYEKMQ (reference sequence). CDR3 protein: CASSLSEETQYF. The CDR3 nucleotides are TGTGCCAGCAGCTTGAGTGAAGAGACCCAGTACTTC.

Comments on this clone: The sample holds other DNA sequences that translate to the same CDR3. This chain uses TRBV6-1 with TRBJ1-3, with 9 nucleotides matching TRBD1. The germline V gene encodes CDR1 MNHNS and CDR2 SASEGT. The CDR3 covers 15 residues. Trimming at V came to 7 bases and at J to 2 bases, leaving 6 bases not matched to a gene. The CDR3 spells CASTRDRETGNTIYF. In DNA form, the CDR3 reads TGTGCCAGCACTCGGGACAGGGAAACTGGAAACACCATATATTTT.

J is TRBJ2-3 and V is TRBV10-3, with 9 bases identical to TRBD1. Trimming took 8 bases from V and 4 from J; bases not matched to a gene: 4. This CDR3 contains 13 residues. CDR1 and CDR2 from the germline V gene are ENHRY and SYGVKD. CDR3 protein: CAIRTGDADTQYF. The CDR3 DNA reads as TGTGCCATCCGGACAGGGGACGCAGATACGCAGTATTTT.

The rearrangement joins TRBV6-1 to TRBJ2-1, with 8 bases fitting TRBD1. The CDR3 is made up of 15 amino acids. Germline values: CDR1 MNHNS, CDR2 SASEGT. The junction had 5 bases not matched to a gene; V was cut back by 0 bases and J by 7 bases. In DNA form, the CDR3 reads TGTGCCAGCAGTGAAGCAAGGACAGGGATGAATGAGCAGTTCTTC. This sequence encodes CASSEARTGMNEQFF.

The chain is built from TRBV20-1 and TRBJ2-7, with no clear D. Trimming left V 7 bases short and J 2 bases short, with 6 bases between. From germline, CDR1 is DFQATT and CDR2 SNEGSKA (reference sequence). The CDR3 is made up of 10 amino acids. The CDR3 bases are TGCAGTGTTATAGCCTACGAGCAGTACTTC. It codes for CSVIAYEQYF.

The chain links TRBV18 to TRBJ1-1, with TRBD1 as a possible D gene (5 bases). Between the trimmed V and J ends, which lost 3 bases and 6 bases, there was a span of 11 bases. Germline assignment: CDR1 KGHSH and CDR2 LQKENI. The CDR3 totals 13 residues. The CDR3 bases are TGTGCCAGCTCACCCTTCAGGGACTCTGAAGCTTTCTTT. It encodes CASSPFRDSEAFF.

The J gene is TRBJ2-5, the V gene TRBV5-1; TRBD1 matches at 11 bases. CDR1 and CDR2 (germline): SGHRS, YFSETQ. J gave up 1 base and V 0 bases, and 8 bases lay outside the gene matches. The CDR3 is 18 amino acids. The CDR3 loop is CASSLATGTGGRQETQYF. The CDR3 DNA follows: TGCGCCAGCAGCTTGGCGACCGGGACAGGGGGACGCCAAGAGACCCAGTACTTC.

This clone appeared a few times. The chain joins TRBV7-8 to TRBJ1-4; TRBD1 matches 7 bases. The CDR3 is made up of 16 amino acids. Germline assignment: CDR1 SGHVS and CDR2 FQNEAQ. V shed 5 bases, J shed 0 bases, and the junction held 6 bases outside the gene matches. Here the CDR3 reads CASSLDRFPTNEKLFF. CDR3 nucleotide sequence: TGTGCCAGCAGCCTGGACAGGTTCCCAACTAATGAAAAACTGTTTTTT.

V is TRBV15 and J is TRBJ2-5; D is uncertain. Germline assignment: CDR1 LNHNV and CDR2 YYDKDF (reference sequence). This CDR3 has 11 amino acids. V was trimmed by 4 bases and J by 5 bases, leaving 5 bases between them. The CDR3 region is CATSNRETQYF. CDR3 in DNA: TGTGCCACCAGCAATCGTGAGACCCAGTACTTC.

The chain has TRBV6-5 and TRBJ1-2; D uncertain. The CDR3 is 15 residues long. V shed 5 bases and J shed 8 bases, with 21 bases lying between them. Germline V lookup: CDR1 MNHEY, CDR2 SVGAGI. CDR3 sequence reads: CASSQTRNSYEGYTF. The CDR3 DNA follows: TGTGCCAGCAGTCAAACCCGAAACAGCTATGAAGGCTACACCTTC.

The chain joins TRBV5-1 to TRBJ2-1, with a tentative D call TRBD2 (5 bases). The CDR3 covers 14 residues. Germline loops: CDR1 SGHRS, CDR2 YFSETQ. V dropped 1 base and J dropped 0 bases, with 5 bases sitting between them. The CDR3 nucleotides read TGCGCCAGCAGCTTGACTAGCTCCTACAATGAGCAGTTCTTC. Translation gives CASSLTSSYNEQFF.

The V call is TRBV6-1, the J call TRBJ2-3, with 7 bases aligning to TRBD1. The germline V gene encodes CDR1 MNHNS and CDR2 SASEGT. The CDR3 length is 13 residues. J was trimmed by 6 bases and V by 8 bases; bases with no gene match: 8. The CDR3 DNA reads as TGTGCCAGCCAGACAGGGAACAGGGATACGCAGTATTTT. Its translation is CASQTGNRDTQYF.

This sequence joins TRBV6-6 and TRBJ2-1; 9 bases are shared with TRBD1. Per the germline V gene, CDR1 is MNHNY and CDR2 is SVGAGI (reference sequence). With V trimmed by 7 bases and J by 0 bases, 7 bases remained unmatched. The CDR3 totals 16 residues. The CDR3 sequence is CASIGGTGSSYNEQFF. CDR3 nucleotides: TGTGCCAGCATTGGGGGGACAGGGAGCTCCTACAATGAGCAGTTCTTC.

The rearrangement joins TRBV5-4 to TRBJ2-7; 7 positions match TRBD1. The germline CDR1 and CDR2 sequences are SGHNT and YYREEE (reference sequence). The CDR3 runs to 14 residues. The ends lost 5 bases at V and 3 bases at J; junction bases unmatched: 8. CDR3 bases: TGTGCCAGCAGACCTGGACAGGAGATCTACGAGCAGTACTTC. Translated, it gives CASRPGQEIYEQYF.